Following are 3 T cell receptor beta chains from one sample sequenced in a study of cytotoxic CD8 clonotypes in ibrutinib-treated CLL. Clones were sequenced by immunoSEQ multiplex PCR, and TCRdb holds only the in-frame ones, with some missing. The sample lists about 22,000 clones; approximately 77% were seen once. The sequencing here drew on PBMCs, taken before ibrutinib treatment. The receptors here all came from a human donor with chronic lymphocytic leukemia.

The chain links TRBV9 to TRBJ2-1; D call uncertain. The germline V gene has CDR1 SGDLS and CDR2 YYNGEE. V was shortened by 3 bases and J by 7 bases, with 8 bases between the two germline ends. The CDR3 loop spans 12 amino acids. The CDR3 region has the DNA TGTGCCAGCAGCGCGGGTAAAAATGAGCAGTTCTTC. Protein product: CASSAGKNEQFF. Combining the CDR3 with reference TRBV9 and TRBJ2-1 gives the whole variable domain DSGVTQTPKHLITATGQRVTLRCSPRSGDLSVYWYQQSLDQGLQFLIQYYNGEERAKGNILERFSAQQFPDLHSELNLSSLELGDSALYFCASSAGKNEQFFGPGTRLTVL.

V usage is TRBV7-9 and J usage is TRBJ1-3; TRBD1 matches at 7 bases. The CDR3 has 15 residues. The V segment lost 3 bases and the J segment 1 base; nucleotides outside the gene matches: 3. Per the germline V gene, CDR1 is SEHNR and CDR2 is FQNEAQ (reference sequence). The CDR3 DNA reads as TGTGCCAGCAGCTTGGGACAGACTTCTGGAAACACCATATATTTT. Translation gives CASSLGQTSGNTIYF.

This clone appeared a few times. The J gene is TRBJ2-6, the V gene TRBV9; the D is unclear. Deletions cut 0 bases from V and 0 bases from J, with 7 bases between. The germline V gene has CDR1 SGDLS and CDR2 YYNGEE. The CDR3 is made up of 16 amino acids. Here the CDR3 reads CASSVVPGSGANVLTF. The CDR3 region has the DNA TGTGCCAGCAGCGTAGTACCTGGCTCTGGGGCCAACGTCCTGACTTTC. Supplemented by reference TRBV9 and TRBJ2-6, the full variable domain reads DSGVTQTPKHLITATGQRVTLRCSPRSGDLSVYWYQQSLDQGLQFLIQYYNGEERAKGNILERFSAQQFPDLHSELNLSSLELGDSALYFCASSVVPGSGANVLTFGAGSRLTVL.